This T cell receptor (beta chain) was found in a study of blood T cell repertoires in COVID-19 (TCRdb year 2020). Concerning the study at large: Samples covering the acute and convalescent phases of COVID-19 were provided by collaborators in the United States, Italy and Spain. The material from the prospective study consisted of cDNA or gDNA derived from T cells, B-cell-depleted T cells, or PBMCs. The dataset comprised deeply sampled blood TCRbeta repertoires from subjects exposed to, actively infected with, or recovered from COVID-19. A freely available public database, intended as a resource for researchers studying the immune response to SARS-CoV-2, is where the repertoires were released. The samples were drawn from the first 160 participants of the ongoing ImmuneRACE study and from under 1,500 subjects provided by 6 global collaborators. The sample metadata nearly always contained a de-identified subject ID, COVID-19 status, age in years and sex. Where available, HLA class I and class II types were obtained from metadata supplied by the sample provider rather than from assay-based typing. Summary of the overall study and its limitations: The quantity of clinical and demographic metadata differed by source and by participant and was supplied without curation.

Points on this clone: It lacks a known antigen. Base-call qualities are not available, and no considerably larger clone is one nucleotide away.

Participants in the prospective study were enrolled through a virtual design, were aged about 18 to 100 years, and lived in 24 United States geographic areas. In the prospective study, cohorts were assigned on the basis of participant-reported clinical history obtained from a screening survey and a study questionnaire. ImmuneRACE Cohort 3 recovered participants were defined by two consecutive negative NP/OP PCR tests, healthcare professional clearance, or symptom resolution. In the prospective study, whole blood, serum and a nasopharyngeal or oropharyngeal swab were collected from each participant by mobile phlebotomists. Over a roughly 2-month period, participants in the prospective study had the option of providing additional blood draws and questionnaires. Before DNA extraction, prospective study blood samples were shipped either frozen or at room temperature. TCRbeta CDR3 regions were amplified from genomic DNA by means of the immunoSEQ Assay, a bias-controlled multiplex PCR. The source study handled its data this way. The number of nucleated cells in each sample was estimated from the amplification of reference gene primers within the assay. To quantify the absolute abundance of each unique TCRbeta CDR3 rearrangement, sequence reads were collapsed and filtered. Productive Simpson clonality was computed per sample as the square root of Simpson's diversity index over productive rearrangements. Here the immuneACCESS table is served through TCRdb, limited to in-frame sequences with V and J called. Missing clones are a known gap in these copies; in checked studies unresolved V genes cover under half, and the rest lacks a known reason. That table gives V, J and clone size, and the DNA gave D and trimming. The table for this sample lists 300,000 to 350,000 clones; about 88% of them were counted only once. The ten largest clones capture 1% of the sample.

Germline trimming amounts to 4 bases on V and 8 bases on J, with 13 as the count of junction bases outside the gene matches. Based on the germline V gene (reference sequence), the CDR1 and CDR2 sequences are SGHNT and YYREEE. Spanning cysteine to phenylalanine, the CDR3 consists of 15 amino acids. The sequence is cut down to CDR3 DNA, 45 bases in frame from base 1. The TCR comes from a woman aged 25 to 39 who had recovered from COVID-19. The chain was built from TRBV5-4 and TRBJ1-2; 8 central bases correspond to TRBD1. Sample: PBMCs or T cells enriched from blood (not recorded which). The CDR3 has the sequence CASSNITGTGSGYTF. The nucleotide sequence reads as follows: TGTGCCAGCAGCAATATAACCGGGACAGGAAGCGGCTACACCTTC.